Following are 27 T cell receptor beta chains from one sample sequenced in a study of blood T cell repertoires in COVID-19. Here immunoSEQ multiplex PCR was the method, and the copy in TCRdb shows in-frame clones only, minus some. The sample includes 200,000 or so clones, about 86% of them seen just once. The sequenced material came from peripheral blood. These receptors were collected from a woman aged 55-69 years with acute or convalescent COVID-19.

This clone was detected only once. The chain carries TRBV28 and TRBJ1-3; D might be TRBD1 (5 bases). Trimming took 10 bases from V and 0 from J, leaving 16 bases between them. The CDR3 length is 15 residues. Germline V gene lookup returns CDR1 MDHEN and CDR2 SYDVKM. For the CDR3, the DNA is TGTGCCACCACCGAGAGGGGAGGCTCTGGAAACACCATATATTTT. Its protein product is CATTERGGSGNTIYF.

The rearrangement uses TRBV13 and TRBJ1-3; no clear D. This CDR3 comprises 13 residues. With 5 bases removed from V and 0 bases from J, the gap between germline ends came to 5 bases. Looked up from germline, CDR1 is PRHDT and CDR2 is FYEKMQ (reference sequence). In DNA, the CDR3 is TGTGCCAGCAGCCCGGGCTCTGGAAACACCATATATTTT. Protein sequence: CASSPGSGNTIYF.

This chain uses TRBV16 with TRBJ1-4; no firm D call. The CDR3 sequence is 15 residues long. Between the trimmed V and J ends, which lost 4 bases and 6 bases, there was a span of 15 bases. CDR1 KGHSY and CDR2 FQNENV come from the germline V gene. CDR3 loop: CASSLILDIYEKLFF. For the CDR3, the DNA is TGTGCCAGCAGCCTCATCCTTGACATCTATGAAAAACTGTTTTTT.

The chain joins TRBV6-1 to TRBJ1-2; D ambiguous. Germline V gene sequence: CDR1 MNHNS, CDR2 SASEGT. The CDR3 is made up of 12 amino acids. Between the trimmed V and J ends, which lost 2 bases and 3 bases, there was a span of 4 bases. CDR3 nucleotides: TGTGCCAGCAGTGAATCGTACTATGGCTACACCTTC. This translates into CASSESYYGYTF.

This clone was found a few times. The CDR3 loop reads CASRGEGQPRYGYTF. CDR3 DNA: TGTGCCAGCAGGGGAGAGGGCCAGCCCCGTTATGGCTACACCTTC. The chain uses TRBV6-6 and TRBJ1-2; the D is unclear. From germline, CDR1 is MNHNY and CDR2 SVGAGI (reference sequence). The CDR3 loop spans 15 amino acids. Between the trimmed V and J ends, which lost 6 bases and 5 bases, there was a span of 19 bases.

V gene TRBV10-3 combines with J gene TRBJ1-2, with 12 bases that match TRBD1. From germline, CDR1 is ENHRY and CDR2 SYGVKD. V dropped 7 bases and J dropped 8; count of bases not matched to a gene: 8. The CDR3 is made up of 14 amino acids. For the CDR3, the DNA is TGTGCCATCACCGAGGGGGACAGGGGGCACGGCTACACCTTC. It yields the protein CAITEGDRGHGYTF.

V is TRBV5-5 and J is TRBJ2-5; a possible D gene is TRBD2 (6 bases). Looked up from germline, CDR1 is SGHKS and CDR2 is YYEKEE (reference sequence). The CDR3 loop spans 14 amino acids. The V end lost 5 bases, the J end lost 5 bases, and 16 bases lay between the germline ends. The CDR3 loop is CASRVGGEKETQYF. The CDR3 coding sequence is TGTGCCAGCAGGGTTGGAGGGGAGAAGGAGACCCAGTACTTC.

Here the CDR3 reads CASSPGTQVVEAFF. In nucleotides, the CDR3 is TGTGCCAGCAGCCCCGGGACACAGGTGGTGGAAGCTTTCTTT. The chain couples TRBV5-4 to TRBJ1-1; possible D gene TRBD1, 6 bases. Germline values: CDR1 SGHNT, CDR2 YYREEE (reference sequence). Trimming stripped 4 bases from V and 8 bases from J, with 18 bases between. The CDR3 has 14 residues.

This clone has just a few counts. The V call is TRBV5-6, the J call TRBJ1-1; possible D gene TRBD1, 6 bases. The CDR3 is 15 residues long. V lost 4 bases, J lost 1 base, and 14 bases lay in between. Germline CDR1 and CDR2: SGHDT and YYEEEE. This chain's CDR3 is CASSLLGQQNTEAFF. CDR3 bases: TGTGCCAGCAGCCTTTTAGGACAGCAGAACACTGAAGCTTTCTTT.

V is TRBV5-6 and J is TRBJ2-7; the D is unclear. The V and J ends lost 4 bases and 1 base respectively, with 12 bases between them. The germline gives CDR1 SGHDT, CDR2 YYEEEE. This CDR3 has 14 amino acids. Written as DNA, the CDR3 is TGTGCCAGCAGCCCGACCAGGCTATCCTACGAGCAGTACTTC. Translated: CASSPTRLSYEQYF.

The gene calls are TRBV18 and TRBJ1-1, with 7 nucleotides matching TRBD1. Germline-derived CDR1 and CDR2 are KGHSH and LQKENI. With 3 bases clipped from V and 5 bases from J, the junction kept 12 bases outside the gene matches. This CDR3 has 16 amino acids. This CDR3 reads CASSPRQGASSTEAFF. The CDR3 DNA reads TGTGCCAGCTCACCGCGACAGGGAGCAAGTAGTACTGAAGCTTTCTTT. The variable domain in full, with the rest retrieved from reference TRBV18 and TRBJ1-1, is NAGVMQNPRHLVRRRGQEARLRCSPMKGHSHVYWYRQLPEEGLKFMVYLQKENIIDESGMPKERFSAEFPKEGPSILRIQQVVRGDSAAYFCASSPRQGASSTEAFFGQGTRLTVV.

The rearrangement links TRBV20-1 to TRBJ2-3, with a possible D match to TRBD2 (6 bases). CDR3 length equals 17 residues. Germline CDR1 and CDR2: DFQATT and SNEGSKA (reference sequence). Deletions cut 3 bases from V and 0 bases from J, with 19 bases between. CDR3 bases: TGCAGTGCTAGTGATCCTGTTCGGGGGACTAGCACAGATACGCAGTATTTT. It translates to CSASDPVRGTSTDTQYF.

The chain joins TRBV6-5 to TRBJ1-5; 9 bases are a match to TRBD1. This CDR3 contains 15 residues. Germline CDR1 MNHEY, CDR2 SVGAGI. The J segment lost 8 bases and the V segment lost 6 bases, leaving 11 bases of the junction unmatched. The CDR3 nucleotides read TGTGCCAGCAGCGAGGGGACAGGGAGTATGGAGCCCCAGCATTTT. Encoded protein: CASSEGTGSMEPQHF.

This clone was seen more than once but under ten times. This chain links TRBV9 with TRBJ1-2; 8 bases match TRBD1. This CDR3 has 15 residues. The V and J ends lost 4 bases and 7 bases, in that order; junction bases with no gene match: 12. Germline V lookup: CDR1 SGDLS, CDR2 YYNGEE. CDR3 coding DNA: TGTGCCAGCAGCTTGACCGGGACAGGACTCTCTGGCTACACCTTC. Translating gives CASSLTGTGLSGYTF.

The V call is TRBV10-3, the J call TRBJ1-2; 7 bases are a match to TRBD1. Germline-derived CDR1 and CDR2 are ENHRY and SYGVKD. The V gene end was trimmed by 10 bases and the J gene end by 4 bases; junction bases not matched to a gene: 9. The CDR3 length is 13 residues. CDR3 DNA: TGTGCCAGCGGGGACAGAACAGCCTATGGCTACACCTTC. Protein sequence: CASGDRTAYGYTF.

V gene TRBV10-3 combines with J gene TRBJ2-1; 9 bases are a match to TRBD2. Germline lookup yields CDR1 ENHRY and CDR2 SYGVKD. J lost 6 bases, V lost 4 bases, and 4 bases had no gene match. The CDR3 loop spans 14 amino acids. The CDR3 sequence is CAISGTSETNEQFF. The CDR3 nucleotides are TGTGCCATCAGTGGGACTAGCGAGACCAATGAGCAGTTCTTC.

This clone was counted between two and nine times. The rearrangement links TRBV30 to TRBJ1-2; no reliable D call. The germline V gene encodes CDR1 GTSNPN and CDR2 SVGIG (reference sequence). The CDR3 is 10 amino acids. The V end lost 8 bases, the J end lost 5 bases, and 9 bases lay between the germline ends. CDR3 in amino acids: CAVQQYGYTF. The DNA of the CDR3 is TGTGCCGTACAACAATATGGCTACACCTTC.

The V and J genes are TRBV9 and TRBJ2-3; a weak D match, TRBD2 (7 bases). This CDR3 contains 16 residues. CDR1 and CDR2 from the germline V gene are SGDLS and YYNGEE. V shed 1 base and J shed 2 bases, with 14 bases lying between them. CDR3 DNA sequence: TGTGCCAGCAGCGTACGGGCGGGGGCCGACACAGATACGCAGTATTTT. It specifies CASSVRAGADTDTQYF.

CDR3 region: CASSPQQGAGTEAFF. In nucleotides, the CDR3 is TGTGCCAGCAGCCCTCAACAGGGGGCAGGCACTGAAGCTTTCTTT. The rearrangement uses TRBV7-2 and TRBJ1-1; 9 bases agree with TRBD1. V lost 5 bases and J lost 4; bases outside the gene matches: 8. The CDR3 length is 15 residues. CDR1 and CDR2 from the germline V gene are SGHTA and FQGNSA. The whole variable domain, remainder taken from reference TRBV7-2 and TRBJ1-1, is GAGVSQSPSNKVTEKGKDVELRCDPISGHTALYWYRQSLGQGLEFLIYFQGNSAPDKSGLPSDRFSAERTGGSVSTLTIQRTQQEDSAVYLCASSPQQGAGTEAFFGQGTRLTVV.

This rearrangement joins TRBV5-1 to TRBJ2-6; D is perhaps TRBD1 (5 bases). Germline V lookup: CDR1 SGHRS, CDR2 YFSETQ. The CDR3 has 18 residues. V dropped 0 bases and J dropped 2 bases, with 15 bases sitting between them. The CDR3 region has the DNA TGCGCCAGCAGCTTGGACCGTATCACAGGTGCTGGGGCCAACGTCCTGACTTTC. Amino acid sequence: CASSLDRITGAGANVLTF.

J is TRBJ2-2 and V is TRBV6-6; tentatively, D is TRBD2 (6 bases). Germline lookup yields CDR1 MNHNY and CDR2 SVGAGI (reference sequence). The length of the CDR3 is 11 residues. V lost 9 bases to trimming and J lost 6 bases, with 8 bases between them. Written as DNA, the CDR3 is TGTGCCAGTGGAGGGCCCGGGGAGCTGTTTTTT. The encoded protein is CASGGPGELFF.

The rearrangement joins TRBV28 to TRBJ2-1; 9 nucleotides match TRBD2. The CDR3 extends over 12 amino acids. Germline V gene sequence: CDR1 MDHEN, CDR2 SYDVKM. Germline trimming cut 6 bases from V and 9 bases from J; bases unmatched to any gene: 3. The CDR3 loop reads CASSLLAGEQFF. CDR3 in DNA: TGTGCCAGCAGCTTACTAGCGGGTGAGCAGTTCTTC.

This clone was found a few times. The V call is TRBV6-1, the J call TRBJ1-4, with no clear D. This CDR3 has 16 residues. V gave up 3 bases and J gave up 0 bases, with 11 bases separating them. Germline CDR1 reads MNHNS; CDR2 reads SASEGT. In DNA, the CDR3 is TGTGCCAGCAGTGAGGGAGTAAAGGCAACTAATGAAAAACTGTTTTTT. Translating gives CASSEGVKATNEKLFF.

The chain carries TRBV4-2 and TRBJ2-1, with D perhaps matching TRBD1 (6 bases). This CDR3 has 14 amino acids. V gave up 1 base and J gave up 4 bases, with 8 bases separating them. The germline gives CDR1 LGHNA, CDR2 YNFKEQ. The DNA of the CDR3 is TGTGCCAGCAGCCAAGCAGGGGCGTACAATGAGCAGTTCTTC. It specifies CASSQAGAYNEQFF.

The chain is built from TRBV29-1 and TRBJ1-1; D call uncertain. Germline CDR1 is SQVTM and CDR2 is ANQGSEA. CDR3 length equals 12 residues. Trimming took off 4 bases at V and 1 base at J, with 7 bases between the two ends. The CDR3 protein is CSVVAENTEAFF. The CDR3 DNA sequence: TGCAGCGTTGTGGCTGAGAACACTGAAGCTTTCTTT.

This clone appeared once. In DNA form, the CDR3 reads TGTGCCAGCAGGCTAGGCGACGGGGTGCAGTACTTC. This codes for CASRLGDGVQYF. The chain links TRBV11-2 to TRBJ2-7, with D possibly matching TRBD2 (5 bases). Trimming removed 6 bases at V and 9 bases at J, with 15 bases between. From germline, CDR1 is SGHAT and CDR2 FQNNGV. This CDR3 has 12 amino acids.

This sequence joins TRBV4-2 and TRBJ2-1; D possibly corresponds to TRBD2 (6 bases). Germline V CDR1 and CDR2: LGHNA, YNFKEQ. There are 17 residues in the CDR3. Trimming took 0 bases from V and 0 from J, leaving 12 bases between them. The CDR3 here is CASSQDPGGSSYNEQFF. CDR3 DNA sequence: TGTGCCAGCAGCCAAGACCCCGGGGGAAGCTCCTACAATGAGCAGTTCTTC.